The TCR beta chain under discussion was sequenced for a study of lymphopenia after photon versus proton radiotherapy (dated by TCRdb to between 2017 and 2020). Study-level background: Photon and proton radiation therapy were compared by the study for their immunological effects in patients with gastrointestinal tumors who developed high-grade lymphopenia. The cohort comprised 15 to 20 patients with gastrointestinal tumors who received either photon or proton therapy and then developed lymphopenia. The goal of the study was to characterize the differences between the two radiation modalities in how they affect the immune system.

What the authors observed across the whole study: Once the lymphocyte count had reached its nadir, the repertoires of photon-treated patients showed oligoclonal expansion, particularly of CD8+ Temra cells, and this expansion drove the decline in diversity. During treatment, patients who received photon therapy lost naive T cells and TCR diversity and gained effector/memory populations, whereas patients who received proton therapy remained relatively stable. Across the cohort, an inverse correlation was found between a larger post-nadir drop in TCR diversity and overall survival time among patients who died. The authors looked at the survival association only in patients who died, and they framed better survival with proton therapy as a possibility rather than a demonstrated result.

In its sample, this clone was seen a few times. The antigen it binds to is not known. Base-call qualities are not available, and no considerably larger clone is one nucleotide away. V loses 5 bases, J loses 1 base, and the germline ends lie 8 bases apart. The CDR3 numbers 13 residues from cysteine through phenylalanine. The entry retains the CDR3 DNA only, 39 bases that are in frame from base 1. The germline V gene specifies MDHEN as CDR1 and SYDVKM as CDR2. The library was generated by the immunoSEQ multiplex PCR assay. T cell repertoires were profiled with deep sequencing of rearranged TCR beta loci together with multiparametric flow cytometry. Not all clones reach the TCRdb copy of this immuneACCESS table, which keeps in-frame sequences only. Checked studies attribute under half of the gap to unresolved V genes and leave the rest unexplained. The sample table lists about 65,000 clones, 75% to 90% of them with a count of one. Roughly 10% of the sample belongs to the ten largest clones.

This TCR was sampled from a man at least 80 years old with esophageal cancer. Here the chain combines TRBV28 and TRBJ1-1; TRBD1 could be the D gene, as 5 bases match. This sample comprised peripheral blood, obtained from a patient treated with proton-based radiotherapy. The DNA reads as follows: TGTGCCAGCAGTAGACAGAGGAACACTGAAGCTTTCTTT. It encodes CASSRQRNTEAFF.